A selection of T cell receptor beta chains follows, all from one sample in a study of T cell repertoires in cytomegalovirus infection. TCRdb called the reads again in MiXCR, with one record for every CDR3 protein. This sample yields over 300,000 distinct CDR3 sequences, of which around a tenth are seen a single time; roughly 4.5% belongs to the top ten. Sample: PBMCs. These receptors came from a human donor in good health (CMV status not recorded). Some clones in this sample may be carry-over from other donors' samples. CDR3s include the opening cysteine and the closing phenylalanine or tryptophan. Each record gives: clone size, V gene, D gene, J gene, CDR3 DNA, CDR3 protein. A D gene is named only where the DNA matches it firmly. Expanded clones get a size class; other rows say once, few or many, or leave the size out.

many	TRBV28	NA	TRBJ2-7	TGTGCCAGCAGTTCGCTGGGGGTAGTGACCTACGAGCAGTACTTC	CASSSLGVVTYEQYF
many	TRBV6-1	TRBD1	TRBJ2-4	TGTGCCAGCAGTGATTCGGGACAGCTCAAAAACATTCAGTACTTC	CASSDSGQLKNIQYF
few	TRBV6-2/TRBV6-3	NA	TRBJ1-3	TGTGCCAGCCGAGACGGCTCTGGAAACACCATATATTTT	CASRDGSGNTIYF
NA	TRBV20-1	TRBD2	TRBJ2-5	TGCAGTGCTAGACTAGCGGGGGGCAGGAAAGAGACCCAGTACTTC	CSARLAGGRKETQYF
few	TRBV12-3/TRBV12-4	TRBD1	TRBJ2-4	TGTGCCAGCAGGACCGGGACAGGTTATTCCCCACTAGCCAAAAACATTCAGTACTTC	CASRTGTGYSPLAKNIQYF
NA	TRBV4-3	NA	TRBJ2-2	TGCGCCAGCAGCCAAGTTATCCAGCGGAACACCGGGGAGCTGTTTTTT	CASSQVIQRNTGELFF
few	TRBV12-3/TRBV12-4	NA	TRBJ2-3	TGTGCCAGCAGTTGGGCAGGCACAGATACGCAGTATTTT	CASSWAGTDTQYF
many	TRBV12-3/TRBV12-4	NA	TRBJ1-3	TGTGCCAGCAGTTTCCTGGGACAACTCCCTGGAAACACCATATATTTT	CASSFLGQLPGNTIYF
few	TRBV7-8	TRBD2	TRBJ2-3	TGTGCCAGCAGCTTAGGGATCAGCGGGGGGGGGTCGGCAGATACGCAGTATTTT	CASSLGISGGGSADTQYF
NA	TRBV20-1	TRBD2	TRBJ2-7	TGCAGTGCTAGAGACCCCTCGGGGGGGCCCTACGAGCAGTACTTC	CSARDPSGGPYEQYF
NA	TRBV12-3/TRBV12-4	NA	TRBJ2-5	TGTGCCAGCAGTTTTGAGAAGCGGTCCCAAGAGACCCAGTACTTC	CASSFEKRSQETQYF
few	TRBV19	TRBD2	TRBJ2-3	TGTGCCAGTAGGGTCTCCGCGGGGGGCACAGATACGCAGTATTTT	CASRVSAGGTDTQYF
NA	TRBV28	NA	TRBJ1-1	TGTGCCAGCAAACCCCACAGGGTTAGATACACTGAAGCTTTCTTT	CASKPHRVRYTEAFF
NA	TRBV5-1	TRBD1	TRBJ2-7	TGCGCCAGCAGCTTGGCCTGGCAGGGGGACGAGCAGTACTTC	CASSLAWQGDEQYF
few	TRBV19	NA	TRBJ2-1	TGTGCCAGTAGTACAGGGGGGGCTGGAAATGAGCAGTTCTTC	CASSTGGAGNEQFF
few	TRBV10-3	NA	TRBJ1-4	TGTGCCATCAAGGGAGGGGGTAATGAAAAACTGTTTTTT	CAIKGGGNEKLFF
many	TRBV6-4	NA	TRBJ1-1	TGTGCCAGCAGTGACTTCCCGACACGTATGAACACTGAAGCTTTCTTT	CASSDFPTRMNTEAFF
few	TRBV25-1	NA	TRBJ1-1	TGTGCCAGCCTTAATGTAGGTGACACTGAAGCTTTCTTT	CASLNVGDTEAFF
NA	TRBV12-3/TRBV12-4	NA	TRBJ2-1	TGTGCCAGCAGTCAGGGGGGGTTACACGGTGAGCAGTTCTTC	CASSQGGLHGEQFF
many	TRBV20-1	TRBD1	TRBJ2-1	TGCAGTGCTAGGGGACAGACCAATGAGCAGTTCTTC	CSARGQTNEQFF
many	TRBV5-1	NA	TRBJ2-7	TGCGCCAGCAGCGGTGGGACCATCGGCGAGCAGTACTTC	CASSGGTIGEQYF
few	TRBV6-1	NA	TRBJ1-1	TGTGCCAGCAGTAATCTCGTCTTCACTGAAGCTTTCTTT	CASSNLVFTEAFF
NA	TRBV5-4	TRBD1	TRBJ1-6	TGTGCCAGCAGCTTGGACAGGGGGCCCTCACCCCTCCACTTT	CASSLDRGPSPLHF
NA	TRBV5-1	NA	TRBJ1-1	TGCGCCAGCAGCTTTTCCGGGAAATCGAACACTGAAGCTTTCTTT	CASSFSGKSNTEAFF
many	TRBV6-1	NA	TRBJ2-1	TGTGCCAGCAGTGTCGGGGGAGGAGGAAGCAATGAGCAGTTCTTC	CASSVGGGGSNEQFF
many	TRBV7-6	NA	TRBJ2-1	TGTGCCAGCACTCTTGCGAGCTCCTACAATGAGCAGTTCTTC	CASTLASSYNEQFF
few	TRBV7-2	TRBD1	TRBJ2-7	TGTGCCAGCAGCTTATGGGACAGGGACTACGAGCAGTACTTC	CASSLWDRDYEQYF
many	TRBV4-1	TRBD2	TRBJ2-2	TGCGCCAGCAGCCGAGCGAACGGGAGGGGGAACACCGGGGAGCTGTTTTTT	CASSRANGRGNTGELFF
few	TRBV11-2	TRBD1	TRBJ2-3	TGTGCCAGCACCAGACAGGGGGTAGGGACAGATACGCAGTATTTT	CASTRQGVGTDTQYF
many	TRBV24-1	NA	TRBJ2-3	TGTGCCACCAGTGACCCGGGGAATCGGGCAGATACGCAGTATTTT	CATSDPGNRADTQYF
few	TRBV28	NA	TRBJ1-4	TGTGCCAGCATCCCTATAGGGGGGTCGGGGCTGTTTTTT	CASIPIGGSGLFF
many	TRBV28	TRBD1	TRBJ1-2	TGTGCCAGCAGTTTAAGGTCCGGACAGGGTAGGGATGGCTACACCTTC	CASSLRSGQGRDGYTF
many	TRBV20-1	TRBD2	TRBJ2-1	TGCAGTGCCCCTCCTCCCTTAGCGGGAGGGGTTTACAATGAGCAGTTCTTC	CSAPPPLAGGVYNEQFF
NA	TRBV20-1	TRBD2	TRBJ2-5	TGCAGTGCAACCGGGACTAGGGGCCTAACACAAGAGACCCAGTACTTC	CSATGTRGLTQETQYF
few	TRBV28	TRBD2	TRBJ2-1	TGTGCCAGCGGGCTTAGCGGGAAGTACAATGAGCAGTTCTTC	CASGLSGKYNEQFF
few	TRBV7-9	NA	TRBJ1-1	TGTGCCAGCAGCTTAGCCGGAGGGAGGAGGGCTTTCTTT	CASSLAGGRRAFF
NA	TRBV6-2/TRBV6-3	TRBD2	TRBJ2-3	TGTGCCAGCAGTCGGTCGGGAGGGAGGGCAGATACGCAGTATTTT	CASSRSGGRADTQYF
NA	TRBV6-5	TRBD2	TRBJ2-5	TGTGCCAGCAAGGAGGCGGGGGGCCATTCGACCCAGTACTTC	CASKEAGGHSTQYF
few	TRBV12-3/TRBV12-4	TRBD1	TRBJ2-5	TGTGCCAGCAGATCCGACAGGGGGAGGGAGACCCAGTACTTC	CASRSDRGRETQYF
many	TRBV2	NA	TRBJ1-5	TGTGCCAGCAGTGACGGGACTAGGGATAGCAATCAGCCCCAGCATTTT	CASSDGTRDSNQPQHF
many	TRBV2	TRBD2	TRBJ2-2	TGTGCCACCTTACCCCTTCTAGCGGGGGGGCGAATGAACACCGGGGAGCTGTTTTTT	CATLPLLAGGRMNTGELFF
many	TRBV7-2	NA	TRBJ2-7	TGTGCCAGCAGCTTAACCCACGAGCAGTACTTC	CASSLTHEQYF
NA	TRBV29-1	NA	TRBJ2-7	TGCAGCGTTGAAGGGACAATACCTCCCTGGGGCTACTACGAGCAGTACTTC	CSVEGTIPPWGYYEQYF
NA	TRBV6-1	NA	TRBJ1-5	TGTGCCAGCAGTGAAGCAAGGACAGGCAATCAGCCCCAGCATTTT	CASSEARTGNQPQHF
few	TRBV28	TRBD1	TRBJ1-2	TGTGCCAGCAGTACCTTAAGACAGGGGATCTATGGCTACACCTTC	CASSTLRQGIYGYTF
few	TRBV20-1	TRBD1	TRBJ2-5	TGCAGTGCTAGGGGACAGGGGGGAGAGACCCAGTACTTC	CSARGQGGETQYF
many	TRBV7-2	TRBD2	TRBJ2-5	TGTGCCAGCAGCTTAGAAGTAGCGGGGGCCCTAAAAGAGACCCAGTACTTC	CASSLEVAGALKETQYF
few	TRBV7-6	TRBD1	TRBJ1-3	TGTGCCAGCAGCCCGGACAGGGAGAGCTCTGGAAACACCATATATTTT	CASSPDRESSGNTIYF
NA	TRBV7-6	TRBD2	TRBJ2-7	TGTGCCAGCAGCTTAAGACTAGCGGGGTCGGACTCCTACGAGCAGTACTTC	CASSLRLAGSDSYEQYF
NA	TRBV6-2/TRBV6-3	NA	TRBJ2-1	TGTGCCAGCAGTTACTCTTTGGGAGAGAGGAGCGAATACAATGAGCAGTTCTTC	CASSYSLGERSEYNEQFF
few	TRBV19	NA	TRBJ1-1	TGTGCCAGTAGTTGGACAGCCACTGAAGCTTTCTTT	CASSWTATEAFF